This TCR beta chain was sequenced in a study of shared clonotypes between healthy human individuals. Whole-study results and caveats: Few donors restricted represented genetic and exposure-history diversity.

Replicate PCRs for unsorted PBMC used 300 ng DNA (approximately 30,000 T cell genomes). The repertoire was sequenced with immunoSEQ multiplex PCR; TCRdb's copy has only in-frame clones and lacks some. The data show about 99,000 clones, approximately 51% seen once. Details on this clone: Its antigen is not known.

Germline V gives CDR1 KGHSH, CDR2 LQKENI. Losses at the gene ends were 5 bases for V and 1 base for J; bases not matched to a gene: 3. This CDR3 region has 16 residues. Nashville, Tennessee was home to all donors, each a Caucasian adult. This TCR was sampled from a woman aged 40 to 49 in good health. Some clones in this sample may be carry-over from other donors' samples. Source material: PBMCs. The rearrangement links TRBV18 to TRBJ2-2; 11 bases agree with TRBD2. The CDR3 DNA reads as TGTGCCAGCTCATCGGGACTAGCGGTGAACACCGGGGAGCTGTTTTTT. This translates into CASSSGLAVNTGELFF.